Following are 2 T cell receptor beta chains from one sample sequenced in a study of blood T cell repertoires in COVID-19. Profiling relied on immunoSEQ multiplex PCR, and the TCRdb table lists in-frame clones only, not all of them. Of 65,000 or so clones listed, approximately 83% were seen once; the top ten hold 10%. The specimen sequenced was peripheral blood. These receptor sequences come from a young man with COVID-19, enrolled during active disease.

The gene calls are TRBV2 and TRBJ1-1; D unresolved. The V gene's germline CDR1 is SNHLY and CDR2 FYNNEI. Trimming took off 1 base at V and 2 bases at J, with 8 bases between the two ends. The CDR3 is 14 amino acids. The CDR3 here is CASSEDRFNTEAFF. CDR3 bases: TGTGCCAGCAGTGAAGACAGATTCAACACTGAAGCTTTCTTT.

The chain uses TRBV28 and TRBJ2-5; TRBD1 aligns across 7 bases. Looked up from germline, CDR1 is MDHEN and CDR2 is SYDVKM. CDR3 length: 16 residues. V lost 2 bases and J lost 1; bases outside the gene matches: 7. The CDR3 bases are TGTGCCAGCAGTTTACGAGGGACAGCGAGCCAAGAGACCCAGTACTTC. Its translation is CASSLRGTASQETQYF.